This TCR beta chain was retrieved from a study of CD8 T cells in Susac syndrome. From blood CD8+ and CD4+ T cells, TCR beta sequences were generated. Negative isolation was applied to CD8+ and CD4+ T cells, and FACS enrichment was applied to TEMRA cells. RNA totalling about 0.45 to 1 ug underwent reverse transcription with random hexamers. By means of immunoSEQ multiplex PCR, TCR beta CDR3 spanning 54 Vbeta and 13 Jbeta underwent amplification. TCRdb itself ran the immunoSEQ multiplex PCR reads through MiXCR, one entry per CDR3 protein. The table shows a few hundred thousand distinct CDR3 sequences, with approximately 95% occurring only once. This CDR3 comprises 15 residues. The germline CDR1 and CDR2 sequences are SGDLS and YYNGEE. Trimming took 3 bases from V and 0 from J; bases not matched to a gene: 4.

This TCR was recovered from a human donor with multiple sclerosis. Material for sequencing was CD4+ T cells from PBMCs. The J gene is TRBJ2-7, the V gene TRBV9, with 9 bases matching TRBD1. CDR3 sequence reads: CASSGGQGSSYEQYF. The CDR3 nucleotides read TGTGCCAGCAGCGGGGGACAGGGAAGCTCCTACGAGCAGTACTTC.